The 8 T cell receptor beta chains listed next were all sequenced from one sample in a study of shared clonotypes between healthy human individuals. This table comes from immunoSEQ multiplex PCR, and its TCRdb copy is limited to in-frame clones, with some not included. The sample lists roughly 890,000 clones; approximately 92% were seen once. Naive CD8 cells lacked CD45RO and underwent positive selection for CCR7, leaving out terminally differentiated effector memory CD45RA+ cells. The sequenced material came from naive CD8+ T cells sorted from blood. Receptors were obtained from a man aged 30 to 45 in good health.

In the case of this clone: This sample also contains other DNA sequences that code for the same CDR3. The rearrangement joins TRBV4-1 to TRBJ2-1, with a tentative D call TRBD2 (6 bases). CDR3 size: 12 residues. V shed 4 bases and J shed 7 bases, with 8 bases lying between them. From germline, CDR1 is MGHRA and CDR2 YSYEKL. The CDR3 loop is CASSLGGNEQFF. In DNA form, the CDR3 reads TGCGCCAGCAGCCTGGGGGGAAATGAGCAGTTCTTC.

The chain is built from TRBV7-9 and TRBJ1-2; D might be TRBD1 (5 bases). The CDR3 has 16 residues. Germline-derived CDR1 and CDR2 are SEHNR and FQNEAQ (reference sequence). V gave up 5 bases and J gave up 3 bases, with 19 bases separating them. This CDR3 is CASSLLGGTADYGYTF. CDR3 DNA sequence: TGTGCCAGCAGCCTTCTCGGGGGGACGGCCGACTATGGCTACACCTTC.

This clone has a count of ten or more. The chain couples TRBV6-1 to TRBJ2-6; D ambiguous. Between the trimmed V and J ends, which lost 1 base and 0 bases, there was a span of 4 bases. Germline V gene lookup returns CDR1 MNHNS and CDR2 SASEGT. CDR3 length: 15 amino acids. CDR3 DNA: TGTGCCAGCAGTGAAGACAGCTCTGGGGCCAACGTCCTGACTTTC. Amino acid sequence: CASSEDSSGANVLTF.

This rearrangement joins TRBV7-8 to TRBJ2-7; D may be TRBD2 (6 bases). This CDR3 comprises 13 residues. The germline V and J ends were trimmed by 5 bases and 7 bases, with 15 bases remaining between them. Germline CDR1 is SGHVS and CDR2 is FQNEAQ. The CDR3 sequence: CASSPAGSGEQYF. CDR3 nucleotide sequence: TGTGCCAGCAGCCCTGCGGGGTCGGGAGAGCAGTACTTC.

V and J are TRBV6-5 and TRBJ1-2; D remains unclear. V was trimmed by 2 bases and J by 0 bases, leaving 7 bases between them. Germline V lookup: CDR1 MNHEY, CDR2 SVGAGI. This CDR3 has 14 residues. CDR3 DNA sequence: TGTGCCAGCAGTTACCAACAGACTAACTATGGCTACACCTTC. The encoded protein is CASSYQQTNYGYTF.

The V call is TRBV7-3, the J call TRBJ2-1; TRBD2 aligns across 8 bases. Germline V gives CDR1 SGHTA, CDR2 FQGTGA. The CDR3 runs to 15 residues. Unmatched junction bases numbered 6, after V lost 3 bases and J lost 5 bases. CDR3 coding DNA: TGTGCCAGCAGCTTCTCTAGCGGGCGCGACAATGAGCAGTTCTTC. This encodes CASSFSSGRDNEQFF.

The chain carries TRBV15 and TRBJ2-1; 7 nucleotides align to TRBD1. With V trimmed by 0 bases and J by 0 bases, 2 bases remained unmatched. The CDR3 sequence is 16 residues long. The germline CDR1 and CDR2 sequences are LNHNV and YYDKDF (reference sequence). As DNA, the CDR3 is TGTGCCACCAGCAGAGATTCAGGGGGCTCCTACAATGAGCAGTTCTTC. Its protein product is CATSRDSGGSYNEQFF.

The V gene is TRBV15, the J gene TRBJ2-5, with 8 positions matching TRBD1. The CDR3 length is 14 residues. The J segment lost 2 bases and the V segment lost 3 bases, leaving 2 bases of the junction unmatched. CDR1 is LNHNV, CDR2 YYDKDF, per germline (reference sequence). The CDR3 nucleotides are TGTGCCACCAGCAGCAGGGGGCTTCAAGAGACCCAGTACTTC. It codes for CATSSRGLQETQYF. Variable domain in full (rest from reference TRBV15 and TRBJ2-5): DAMVIQNPRYQVTQFGKPVTLSCSQTLNHNVMYWYQQKSSQAPKLLFHYYDKDFNNEADTPDNFQSRRPNTSFCFLDIRSPGLGDTAMYLCATSSRGLQETQYFGPGTRLLVL.